These T cell receptor beta chains were read from a single sample in a study of cytomegalovirus exposure and HLA in healthy donors. Repertoires were generated with immunoSEQ multiplex PCR, while TCRdb's copy carries only in-frame clones and drops some. This sample carries a few hundred thousand clones, approximately 78% of them seen once, and the ten largest clones take around 2.8%. Material: PBMCs. The receptors here all came from a man aged 25 to 45 in good health and CMV-seronegative. The CDR3 runs from the conserved cysteine through the conserved F or W. D genes are given only for firm matches. The size entry is marked missing in some rows and otherwise reads once, few, many or a size class.

size: -
D: TRBD2
V: TRBV9
J: TRBJ2-3
DNA: TGTGCCAGCAGCGCTTTTAGCGGGGGGGGCTTCACAGATACGCAGTATTTT
CDR3: CASSAFSGGGFTDTQYF

size: -
D: -
V: TRBV5-1
J: TRBJ2-1
DNA: TGCGCCAGCAGCTTCAGTGAGGGGGCGGGATACAATGAGCAGTTCTTC
CDR3: CASSFSEGAGYNEQFF

size: -
D: TRBD1
V: TRBV10-2
J: TRBJ1-5
DNA: TGCGCCAGCAGAGGGACAGGGGGCTATCAGCCCCAGCATTTT
CDR3: CASRGTGGYQPQHF

size: few
D: TRBD2
V: TRBV6-5
J: TRBJ2-2
DNA: TGTGCCAGCAGGACCAGCGGGGCGGGCACCGGGGAGCTGTTTTTT
CDR3: CASRTSGAGTGELFF

size: -
D: TRBD1
V: TRBV5-1
J: TRBJ2-5
DNA: TGCGCCAGCAGCTTGGGGGACAGGGACCAAGAGACCCAGTACTTC
CDR3: CASSLGDRDQETQYF

size: -
D: TRBD1
V: TRBV6-1
J: TRBJ2-5
DNA: TGTGCCAGCAGTGAAGCGCTTCAGGGGGCCCTCCAAGAGACCCAGTACTTC
CDR3: CASSEALQGALQETQYF

size: few
D: -
V: TRBV7-3
J: TRBJ2-1
DNA: TGTGCCAGCAGCTTAGGCTCATCCTTATACAATGAGCAGTTCTTC
CDR3: CASSLGSSLYNEQFF

size: -
D: -
V: TRBV7-9
J: TRBJ2-3
DNA: TGTGCCAGCAGCACAAGAGGGTATGGGGCAGATACGCAGTATTTT
CDR3: CASSTRGYGADTQYF

size: -
D: -
V: TRBV19
J: TRBJ1-5
DNA: TGTGCCAGTAGAGAGGACAGAAATAGCAATCAGCCCCAGCATTTT
CDR3: CASREDRNSNQPQHF

size: -
D: -
V: TRBV6-5
J: TRBJ1-1
DNA: TGTGCCAGCGGTCAGGGAACTGACACTGAAGCTTTCTTT
CDR3: CASGQGTDTEAFF

size: -
D: -
V: TRBV2
J: TRBJ2-3
DNA: TGTGCCAGTAACCTCCCGGGAGATACGCAGTATTTT
CDR3: CASNLPGDTQYF

size: -
D: -
V: TRBV7-9
J: TRBJ1-6
DNA: TGTGCCAGCAGCCCAATACAGAATTCACCCCTCCACTTT
CDR3: CASSPIQNSPLHF

size: -
D: TRBD1
V: TRBV27
J: TRBJ1-5
DNA: TGTGCCAGCCTACCCCCGGGACAGGGATTTATGGGAAATCAGCCCCAGCATTTT
CDR3: CASLPPGQGFMGNQPQHF

size: -
D: -
V: TRBV5-4
J: TRBJ1-2
DNA: TGTGCCAGCAGCGTGACCGGGACAAACTATGGCTACACCTTC
CDR3: CASSVTGTNYGYTF

size: -
D: -
V: TRBV20-1
J: TRBJ1-2
DNA: TGCAGTGCTAGCACACAGGGACGCTACACCTTC
CDR3: CSASTQGRYTF

size: once
D: TRBD2
V: TRBV5-4
J: TRBJ2-2
DNA: TGTGCCAGCAGCCCGGGAGGGGAGCGTGGCGGGGAGCTGTTTTTT
CDR3: CASSPGGERGGELFF

size: -
D: -
V: TRBV13
J: TRBJ2-3
DNA: TGTGCCAGCAGCTTAAGAGGGGGGGCGGATACGCAGTATTTT
CDR3: CASSLRGGADTQYF

size: -
D: -
V: TRBV28
J: TRBJ2-2
DNA: TGTGCCAGCAGCATCCCCCCCGGGGAGCTGTTTTTT
CDR3: CASSIPPGELFF

size: -
D: -
V: TRBV7-8
J: TRBJ2-7
DNA: TGTGCCAGCAGCTTAGGGCGGGCATCCCCACCCTACGAGCAGTACTTC
CDR3: CASSLGRASPPYEQYF

size: -
D: TRBD1
V: TRBV5-1
J: TRBJ2-5
DNA: TGCGCCAGCAGCCTACAGACAGGGAATATAGAGACCCAGTACTTC
CDR3: CASSLQTGNIETQYF

size: once
D: -
V: TRBV13
J: TRBJ1-2
DNA: TGTGCCAGCAGGAGGAGTTATAGTGGAGACCACCCCGGGACAACTTATGGCTACACCTTC
CDR3: CASRRSYSGDHPGTTYGYTF

size: -
D: -
V: TRBV25-1
J: TRBJ1-4
DNA: TGTGCCAGCAGTGGTTTGGACTTGGGAAATGAAAAACTGTTTTTT
CDR3: CASSGLDLGNEKLFF

size: -
D: -
V: TRBV28
J: TRBJ1-1
DNA: TGTGCCAGCAGTTTAGGGGCCCCTAATGAAGCTTTCTTT
CDR3: CASSLGAPNEAFF

size: -
D: TRBD2
V: TRBV19
J: TRBJ2-3
DNA: TGTGCCAGTAGTATAAGTAGCGGGGCGGGAGATACGCAGTATTTT
CDR3: CASSISSGAGDTQYF

size: few
D: -
V: TRBV2
J: TRBJ2-1
DNA: TGTGCCAGCAAGTCGGGTCTCGGGGACAATGAGCAGTTCTTC
CDR3: CASKSGLGDNEQFF

size: few
D: -
V: TRBV9
J: TRBJ1-6
DNA: TGTGCCAGCACGGCCGGGGGGGCGGTTAATTCACCCCTCCACTTT
CDR3: CASTAGGAVNSPLHF

size: -
D: TRBD2
V: TRBV11-2
J: TRBJ2-7
DNA: TGTGCCAGCAGCTTTACTCGGGGGGGACACGAGCAGTACTTC
CDR3: CASSFTRGGHEQYF

size: -
D: -
V: TRBV6-1
J: TRBJ2-3
DNA: TGTGCCAGCAGTGAAGTCGCTAGTTTTGCGCAGTATTTT
CDR3: CASSEVASFAQYF

size: -
D: TRBD1
V: TRBV14
J: TRBJ2-7
DNA: TGTGCCAGCAGCGCGAAACCAGGGGGCAATATCGACGAGCAGTACTTC
CDR3: CASSAKPGGNIDEQYF

size: -
D: TRBD2
V: TRBV9
J: TRBJ2-7
DNA: TGTGCCAGCAGCTTCCGAGCGGGGGGGTCCTACGAGCAGTACTTC
CDR3: CASSFRAGGSYEQYF

size: few
D: -
V: TRBV5-1
J: TRBJ1-1
DNA: TGCGCCAGCAGCTTGGGAGGATCTCAGAACACTGAGGCTTTCTTT
CDR3: CASSLGGSQNTEAFF